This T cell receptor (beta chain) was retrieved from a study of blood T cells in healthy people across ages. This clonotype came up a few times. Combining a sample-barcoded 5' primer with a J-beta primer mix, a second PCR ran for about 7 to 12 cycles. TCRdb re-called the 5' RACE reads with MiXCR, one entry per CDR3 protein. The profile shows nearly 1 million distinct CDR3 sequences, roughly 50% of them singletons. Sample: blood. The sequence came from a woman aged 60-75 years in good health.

CDR3 in DNA: TGTGCCAGCAGTTTGGTGGGAATAAAAACCTACGAGCAGTACTTC. As protein: CASSLVGIKTYEQYF. The chain has TRBV28 and TRBJ2-7; D gene ambiguous. The germline V gene encodes CDR1 MDHEN and CDR2 SYDVKM. The V and J ends lost 3 bases and 2 bases respectively, with 14 bases between them. This CDR3 spans 15 amino acids.